This T cell receptor (beta chain) was found in a study of OX40 agonist ivuxolimab in advanced cancers. With respect to the entire study: Ivuxolimab was a fully human IgG2 agonistic monoclonal antibody targeting the costimulatory receptor OX40 (CD134). Intravenous ivuxolimab was administered to patients every 2 weeks at six dose levels: 0.01, 0.1, 0.3, 1.5, 3 and 10 mg/kg. Among the 52 dose-escalation patients, approximately 20 had hepatocellular carcinoma, about 15 melanoma, 9 renal cell carcinoma and 9 head and neck cancer. In the dose-escalation cohort, 65% to 90% of patients were male, and the mean age was approximately 60 years, with a range of 23 to 79. Patients were allowed to have had prior anti-PD-1, anti-PD-L1 or anti-CTLA-4 therapy, and more than 30% of the dose-escalation patients had previously received checkpoint inhibitors. Partial responses occurred in three dose-escalation patients, of whom one had hepatocellular carcinoma and two had cutaneous melanoma. Peripheral TCRbeta sequencing was intended to test whether TCR sequence diversity was altered and clonal T-cell expansion was caused by ivuxolimab. The paper describes the monotherapy dose-escalation part (N ≈ 51 patients) of the phase I trial of ivuxolimab. Overall study outcomes, separate from this receptor: Clonal expansion of both CD4+ and CD8+ blood T cells was observed from baseline to week 6 at doses 0.1 to 3.0 mg/kg. In the 0.1-3.0 mg/kg groups, partial responders were among the patients with the lowest normalized peripheral clonal expansion, particularly in CD8+ T cells. Low levels of normalized T-cell clonal expansion were also seen in some patients who did not respond. Antigen specificity was not determined for the clonally expanded peripheral T cells. After ivuxolimab, CD8+ T cells had more expanded clones than CD4+ T cells on average.

The trial excluded patients who had a history of autoimmune disease or who were on systemic immunosuppression. Peripheral blood for TCR sequencing was drawn from every dose cohort at baseline, at cycle 4 day 1 and at cycle 7 day 1. The samples were drawn from a first-in-human, open-label, multicenter phase I dose-escalation trial of ivuxolimab. The trial enrolled adults with locally advanced or metastatic head and neck squamous cell, hepatocellular, melanoma or renal cell carcinoma. Before TCR sequencing, CD4+ and CD8+ T cells were separately sorted from peripheral blood. Trimming takes 5 bases off V and 5 bases off J; junction bases not matched to a gene: 9. Sequences MGHRA (CDR1) and YSYEKL (CDR2) are obtained from the germline V gene. The CDR3 runs 16 residues from the cysteine to the phenylalanine. Kept here is only the CDR3 DNA, which spans 48 bases and is read in frame from base 1. Genomic DNA was isolated from the sorted cells so that the TCRbeta CDR3 region could be sequenced. TCRbeta CDR3 regions were sequenced using the immunoSEQ Assay. Not all clones reach the TCRdb copy of this immuneACCESS table, which keeps in-frame sequences only. Checked studies attribute under half of the gap to unresolved V genes and leave the rest unexplained. Within this sample are around 68,000 clones, with roughly 90% of them counted one time only. The ten largest make up under 3.5% of the sample.

Note on this clone: The target of this receptor is not known. No quality values exist for individual bases; no much larger clone is one base distant.

The chain uses TRBV4-1 and TRBJ2-2, with 9 bases in between that match TRBD1. The source of this sequence is an adult with an advanced solid tumor such as melanoma, head and neck, liver or kidney cancer. Source: CD4+ or CD8+ T cells sorted from blood, taken in a trial of the OX40 agonist ivuxolimab. The CDR3: CASSNRGQGITGELFF. DNA sequence: TGCGCCAGCAGCAACAGGGGACAGGGTATTACCGGGGAGCTGTTTTTT.